These 8 T cell receptor beta chains were all obtained from the same sample, sequenced in a study of cytomegalovirus exposure and HLA in healthy donors. Primers for the PCR totalled 60 Vbeta and 13 Jbeta. Only in-frame clones appear in the TCRdb table, and some are missing; sequencing was by immunoSEQ multiplex PCR. The table shows 150,000 to 200,000 clones, with less than 80% occurring only once. Material: PBMCs. These receptors were obtained from a man aged 35 to 55 in good health and CMV-seronegative.

The chain's CDR3 is CASSLGQVNEQYF. As DNA, the CDR3 is TGTGCCAGCAGCTTGGGACAGGTAAACGAGCAGTACTTC. This sequence joins TRBV11-2 and TRBJ2-7, with 8 bases that match TRBD1. From germline, CDR1 is SGHAT and CDR2 FQNNGV. The CDR3 length is 13 residues. Trimming took 3 bases from V and 5 from J; bases not matched to a gene: 3.

J is TRBJ2-1 and V is TRBV29-1; D perhaps matches TRBD1 (6 bases). The CDR3 extends over 13 amino acids. The germline V gene encodes CDR1 SQVTM and CDR2 ANQGSEA. V was trimmed by 4 bases and J by 7 bases, leaving 14 bases between them. CDR3 region: CSVAPGVTNEQFF. The CDR3 DNA sequence: TGCAGCGTTGCTCCAGGGGTAACGAATGAGCAGTTCTTC.

This clone was detected only once. V usage is TRBV5-4 and J usage is TRBJ2-1, with 14 bases matching TRBD2. V was pared by 4 bases and J by 8 bases, with 5 bases of the junction left unmatched. The CDR3 consists of 15 residues. Germline CDR1 SGHNT, CDR2 YYREEE (reference sequence). CDR3 nucleotides: TGTGCCAGCAGCCGCGGGACTAGCGGGAGAGATGAGCAGTTCTTC. Its protein is CASSRGTSGRDEQFF.

CDR3 sequence: CASSDRDNEQFF. CDR3 DNA: TGCGCCAGCAGCGACCGGGACAATGAGCAGTTCTTC. The V gene is TRBV4-1, the J gene TRBJ2-1; the D is unclear. The length of the CDR3 is 12 residues. V was pared by 5 bases and J by 5 bases, with 7 bases between. From germline, CDR1 is MGHRA and CDR2 YSYEKL.

V is TRBV6-1 and J is TRBJ1-6; no clear D gene. The V end was cut by 3 bases, the J end by 0 bases, with 6 bases between. Germline-derived CDR1 and CDR2 are MNHNS and SASEGT. This CDR3 contains 15 residues. The CDR3 is CASSDWSSYNSPLHF. The CDR3 region has the DNA TGTGCCAGCAGTGACTGGAGCTCCTATAATTCACCCCTCCACTTT.

V usage is TRBV5-6 and J usage is TRBJ2-6, with 9 bases that match TRBD1. The ends lost 4 bases at V and 2 bases at J; junction bases unmatched: 10. This CDR3 contains 18 residues. CDR1 is SGHDT and CDR2 is YYEEEE in the germline V gene. The DNA of the CDR3 is TGTGCCAGCAGCCACGGCGCGGGACAGGGAACTGGGGCCAACGTCCTGACTTTC. It codes for CASSHGAGQGTGANVLTF.

This chain joins TRBV25-1 and TRBJ2-5, with 8 bases aligning to TRBD2. This CDR3 comprises 13 residues. The ends lost 10 bases at V and 1 base at J; junction bases unmatched: 5. Germline values: CDR1 MGHDK, CDR2 SYGVNS. In DNA, the CDR3 is TGTGCCACCTCTAGCGGGTTCCAAGAGACCCAGTACTTC. Translation: CATSSGFQETQYF.

The chain has TRBV7-9 and TRBJ1-1; 9 bases map to TRBD1. The germline gives CDR1 SEHNR, CDR2 FQNEAQ (reference sequence). V trimming: 4 bases; J trimming: 1 base; junction bases outside the gene matches: 4. The CDR3 length is 15 residues. CDR3 sequence: CASSSADRGNTEAFF. CDR3 DNA sequence: TGTGCCAGCAGCTCCGCGGACAGGGGGAACACTGAAGCTTTCTTT.